Listed below are T cell receptor beta chains from one sample, sequenced in a study of blood T cell repertoires in COVID-19. This table comes from immunoSEQ multiplex PCR, and its TCRdb copy is limited to in-frame clones, with some not included. Of a few hundred thousand clones in the sample, approximately 82% are singletons; the top ten hold approximately 2.3%. Sequencing input: peripheral blood. The receptors stem from a man aged 35-49 years who had recovered from COVID-19. Both conserved end residues are part of each CDR3. D genes are given only for firm matches.

v_gene	j_gene	d_gene	len	CDR3aa
TRBV24-1	TRBJ1-2	-	12	CATSAGGGGYTF
TRBV19	TRBJ1-4	-	15	CASTLRGSTNEKLFF
TRBV5-1	TRBJ2-7	TRBD2	15	CASSGSGGRSYEQYF
TRBV3-1/TRBV3-2	TRBJ1-3	-	15	CASSRGSGERNTIYF
TRBV30	TRBJ2-6	-	13	CAWSTAGANVLTF
TRBV30	TRBJ2-3	-	12	CAWSYGPDTQYF
TRBV7-2	TRBJ2-3	-	16	CASSLGWGLSTDTQYF
TRBV9	TRBJ1-4	TRBD1	15	CASSVGQGTNEKLFF
TRBV5-8	TRBJ1-1	-	13	CASRRAEGTEAFF
TRBV28	TRBJ1-2	-	11	CASSLSRSYTF
TRBV11-2	TRBJ2-1	-	16	CASSSGATNGINEQFF
TRBV18	TRBJ2-2	-	12	CASSTNTGELFF
TRBV3-1/TRBV3-2	TRBJ1-2	-	12	CASSQIIYGYTF
TRBV4-3	TRBJ2-3	-	16	CASSQQTSPSTDTQYF
TRBV11-2	TRBJ1-1	-	14	CASSLVRGPTEAFF
TRBV11-2	TRBJ2-7	TRBD2	17	CASSLGGAGPSSYEQYF
TRBV10-2	TRBJ2-7	-	15	CASSDWQGNKYEQYF
TRBV15	TRBJ2-7	TRBD2	16	CATSRLLAGGAGEQYF
TRBV2	TRBJ1-2	-	14	CASSQQGPNYGYTF
TRBV10-3	TRBJ2-2	-	16	CAISDQGSTNTGELFF
TRBV5-4	TRBJ2-3	TRBD2	20	CASSLRAGGISPFSTDTQYF
TRBV9	TRBJ2-2	TRBD1	15	CASSARQGDTGELFF
TRBV3-1/TRBV3-2	TRBJ1-2	TRBD1	18	CASSQDTTWDRPNYGYTF
TRBV5-5	TRBJ2-1	TRBD2	16	CASSLAATSGVNEQFF
TRBV9	TRBJ1-4	-	13	CASSEGGREKLFF
TRBV4-3	TRBJ2-7	-	13	CASSLRRGSEQYF
TRBV13	TRBJ2-3	-	14	CASSLGPGGGTQYF
TRBV10-3	TRBJ2-5	TRBD2	12	CAISAGEETQYF
TRBV2	TRBJ1-4	-	14	CASRLGATNEKLFF
TRBV19	TRBJ2-1	TRBD1	17	CASEGTGASDSYNEQFF
TRBV5-4	TRBJ2-2	TRBD1	16	CASSFDRGRGTGELFF
TRBV30	TRBJ2-1	TRBD2	14	CAWTGTSENNEQFF
TRBV5-1	TRBJ1-6	TRBD1	17	CASRDDRGDSYNSPLHF